The 17 T cell receptor beta chains in this list originate from one sample, sequenced in a study of cytomegalovirus exposure and HLA in healthy donors. PCR was performed using 60 Vbeta and 13 Jbeta primers. TCRdb's table, derived via immunoSEQ multiplex PCR, lists solely in-frame clones and lacks some. Among tens of thousands of clones, roughly 70% were seen once, and the ten largest hold 2.1%. The specimen was PBMCs. Receptor source: a man younger than 40 in good health and CMV-seronegative.

This chain connects TRBV7-2 to TRBJ1-5, with 8 positions matching TRBD1. Germline values: CDR1 SGHTA, CDR2 FQGNSA. V lost 5 bases to trimming and J lost 0 bases; unmatched junction nucleotides: 12. CDR3 size: 18 residues. The CDR3 spells CASSHGQGRPYSNQPQHF. CDR3 coding DNA: TGTGCCAGCAGCCACGGACAGGGCCGACCATATAGCAATCAGCCCCAGCATTTT. Based on the CDR3 plus reference TRBV7-2 and TRBJ1-5, the full variable domain is GAGVSQSPSNKVTEKGKDVELRCDPISGHTALYWYRQSLGQGLEFLIYFQGNSAPDKSGLPSDRFSAERTGGSVSTLTIQRTQQEDSAVYLCASSHGQGRPYSNQPQHFGDGTRLSIL.

This sequence joins TRBV7-8 and TRBJ2-7; unclear D gene. The V gene lost 1 base and the J gene lost 3 bases, with 7 bases spanning the gap. Germline CDR1 is SGHVS and CDR2 is FQNEAQ. The CDR3 has 13 residues. The CDR3 bases are TGTGCCAGCAGCTTAGGAGTCGGCTACGAGCAGTACTTC. This gives the protein CASSLGVGYEQYF.

This clone showed up just once. The chain combines TRBV19 with TRBJ1-1, with D possibly TRBD1 on 6 matching bases. Germline CDR1 reads LNHDA; CDR2 reads SQIVND (reference sequence). The CDR3 spans 15 residues. Deletions cut 7 bases from V and 0 bases from J, with 15 bases between. The CDR3 spells CASIHLQGLNTEAFF. For the CDR3, the DNA is TGTGCCAGTATTCATTTACAGGGTCTGAACACTGAAGCTTTCTTT.

V is TRBV5-1 and J is TRBJ1-1; D possibly corresponds to TRBD1 (6 bases). Trimming took off 4 bases at V and 1 base at J, with 11 bases between the two ends. This CDR3 is 14 amino acids long. Germline CDR1 reads SGHRS; CDR2 reads YFSETQ. The CDR3 reads CASSPSDRNTEAFF. CDR3 sequence (DNA): TGCGCCAGCAGCCCATCGGACAGGAACACTGAAGCTTTCTTT.

This clone has more than one count but fewer than ten. The genes are TRBV6-1 and TRBJ2-1; TRBD2 matches 8 bases. The germline gives CDR1 MNHNS, CDR2 SASEGT. V was pared by 4 bases and J by 0 bases, with 5 bases of the junction left unmatched. The CDR3 consists of 16 residues. In nucleotides, the CDR3 is TGTGCCAGCAGTGGACTAGCGCGGGCCTCCTACAATGAGCAGTTCTTC. Amino acids: CASSGLARASYNEQFF.

A few counts support this clone. The chain has TRBV11-3 and TRBJ2-7, with TRBD1 identical over 8 bases. Germline-derived CDR1 and CDR2 are SGHNT and YENEEA. V trimming: 3 bases; J trimming: 4 bases; junction bases outside the gene matches: 5. CDR3 length: 14 amino acids. Written as DNA, the CDR3 is TGTGCCAGCAGCTTGACAGGGGACTCTTACGAGCAGTACTTC. Protein sequence: CASSLTGDSYEQYF.

The chain recombines TRBV6-5 with TRBJ2-7; 9 positions match TRBD2. J lost 7 bases, V lost 0 bases, and 7 bases had no gene match. Germline CDR1 is MNHEY and CDR2 is SVGAGI. This CDR3 has 15 residues. CDR3 protein: CASSYSGTSSWEQYF. The DNA for the CDR3 is TGTGCCAGCAGTTACTCGGGGACTAGCAGTTGGGAGCAGTACTTC.

CDR3 loop: CASSPVGQGGIQYF. In DNA form, the CDR3 reads TGTGCCAGCAGCCCCGTTGGACAGGGGGGAATCCAGTACTTC. The V call is TRBV9, the J call TRBJ2-5, with 10 positions matching TRBD1. Trimming removed 4 bases from V and 10 bases from J; junction bases left unmatched: 10. CDR1 SGDLS and CDR2 YYNGEE come from the germline V gene. The CDR3 has 14 amino acids.

The gene calls are TRBV5-6 and TRBJ2-7; unclear D gene. Germline lookup yields CDR1 SGHDT and CDR2 YYEEEE. The CDR3 covers 11 residues. The V gene lost 3 bases and the J gene lost 7 bases, with 8 bases spanning the gap. The CDR3 DNA follows: TGTGCCAGCAGCTCCTCTAGTGAGCAGTACTTC. This encodes CASSSSSEQYF. Drawing the rest from reference TRBV5-6 and TRBJ2-7, the complete variable domain is DAGVTQSPTHLIKTRGQQVTLRCSPKSGHDTVSWYQQALGQGPQFIFQYYEEEERQRGNFPDRFSGHQFPNYSSELNVNALLLGDSALYLCASSSSSEQYFGPGTRLTVT.

The gene calls are TRBV2 and TRBJ1-5; D is unresolved. Trimming shortened V by 4 bases and J by 4 bases, and 8 bases separated the two germline ends. The CDR3 totals 13 residues. Germline lookup yields CDR1 SNHLY and CDR2 FYNNEI. This CDR3 is CASSVTVNQPQHF. In DNA form, the CDR3 reads TGTGCCAGCAGTGTCACAGTAAATCAGCCCCAGCATTTT.

In this sample, this clone turned up a few times. The V gene is TRBV25-1, the J gene TRBJ1-4; no firm D call. The V and J ends lost 0 bases and 3 bases respectively, with 8 bases between them. Germline CDR1 MGHDK, CDR2 SYGVNS. The CDR3 is 15 residues long. CDR3 sequence (DNA): TGTGCCAGCAGTGAATACGGGGAGGCTAATGAAAAACTGTTTTTT. Protein sequence: CASSEYGEANEKLFF.

This clone was found once. The V and J genes are TRBV30 and TRBJ1-6; D is perhaps TRBD1 (5 bases). The CDR3 contains 13 residues. Trimming cost V 8 bases and J 6 bases, with 14 bases left between them. In germline, CDR1 is GTSNPN, CDR2 SVGIG (reference sequence). CDR3 region: CAGTGAFNSPLHF. CDR3 DNA sequence: TGTGCCGGAACAGGCGCCTTTAATTCACCCCTCCACTTT. The complete variable domain, with remaining parts taken from reference TRBV30 and TRBJ1-6, reads SQTIHQWPATLVQPVGSPLSLECTVEGTSNPNLYWYRQAAGRGLQLLFYSVGIGQISSEVPQNLSASRPQDRQFILSSKKLLLSDSGFYLCAGTGAFNSPLHFGNGTRLTVT.

In this sample, this clone turned up once. The rearrangement joins TRBV14 to TRBJ2-1, with D tentatively TRBD2 (6 bases). The V and J ends lost 1 base and 4 bases respectively, with 8 bases between them. There are 14 residues in the CDR3. The germline V gene encodes CDR1 SGHDN and CDR2 FVKESK. The chain's CDR3 is CASSQGGIYNEQFF. CDR3 sequence (DNA): TGTGCCAGCAGCCAAGGCGGGATATACAATGAGCAGTTCTTC.

The chain couples TRBV30 to TRBJ1-1; a possible D gene is TRBD1 (6 bases). This CDR3 spans 11 amino acids. The V end lost 2 bases, the J end lost 7 bases, and 8 bases lay between the germline ends. CDR1 is GTSNPN and CDR2 is SVGIG in the germline V gene (reference sequence). The CDR3 sequence: CAWSLQGEAFF. CDR3 nucleotides: TGTGCCTGGAGTTTACAGGGTGAAGCTTTCTTT.

The gene calls are TRBV5-6 and TRBJ1-2; 7 bases fit TRBD1. CDR1 SGHDT and CDR2 YYEEEE come from the germline V gene. The CDR3 length is 13 residues. The junction had 7 bases not matched to a gene; V was cut back by 7 bases and J by 4 bases. CDR3 loop: CASFRGASYGYTF. CDR3 nucleotide sequence: TGTGCCAGCTTCAGGGGGGCGAGCTATGGCTACACCTTC.

This clone appeared a single time. The V gene is TRBV6-1, the J gene TRBJ2-3; 7 nucleotides line up with TRBD2. V was clipped by 5 bases and J by 2 bases; unmatched bases: 4. CDR1 MNHNS and CDR2 SASEGT come from the germline V gene. The CDR3 has 14 amino acids. CDR3 residues: CASSPGLLTDTQYF. The DNA for the CDR3 is TGTGCCAGCAGTCCGGGACTACTCACAGATACGCAGTATTTT.

The chain combines TRBV4-1 with TRBJ2-5, with 8 nucleotides matching TRBD1. The CDR3 runs to 17 residues. The germline CDR1 and CDR2 sequences are MGHRA and YSYEKL. The trim removed 3 bases at V and 2 bases at J, leaving 11 bases unmatched. CDR3 sequence: CASSHQGARSLQETQYF. The CDR3 coding sequence is TGCGCCAGCAGCCATCAGGGGGCGAGGTCGTTGCAAGAGACCCAGTACTTC.